This entry features one TCR beta chain sequence. Its target is unknown. Treatment in this sample: roughly 11-day PBMC culture with coronavirus spike peptide pools or control peptides (ViraFEST assay). Days 3 and 7 saw half the medium replaced with fresh IL-2 medium. The data stem from a study of vaccination and CD4 T cells after COVID-19. Whole-study context: All convalescent patients were nasal swab PCR positive for SARS-CoV-2; several had mild and one severe disease. Sampling post-COVID took place a median approximately 100 days after diagnosis (range 35 to 161). Overall study results and limits: Post-infection sampling omitted early timepoints and covered relatively few convalescent patients.

Sequencing of cultured CD4+ T cell DNA used the Oncomine TCR Beta short-read assay. TCRdb re-derived calls from the PCR reads in MiXCR, one entry per CDR3 protein. The sample contains roughly 6,900 distinct CDR3 sequences, 74% of which appear only once. This TCR derives from a human donor who had recovered from COVID-19. Source material: CD4+ T cells from blood, cultured in vitro.

This CDR3 reads CASSLGGDSSYGYTF. The CDR3 DNA sequence: TGCGCCAGCAGCTTGGGAGGGGACTCCTCCTATGGCTACACCTTC. The V gene is TRBV5-1, the J gene TRBJ1-2; the D gene is possibly TRBD1 (5 bases). This CDR3 contains 15 residues. Trimming cost V 0 bases and J 4 bases, with 13 bases left between them. The germline CDR1 and CDR2 sequences are SGHRS and YFSETQ. The full variable domain, with the rest looked up from reference TRBV5-1 and TRBJ1-2, is KAGVTQTPRYLIKTRGQQVTLSCSPISGHRSVSWYQQTPGQGLQFLFEYFSETQRNKGNFPGRFSGRQFSNSRSEMNVSTLELGDSALYLCASSLGGDSSYGYTFGSGTRLTVV.